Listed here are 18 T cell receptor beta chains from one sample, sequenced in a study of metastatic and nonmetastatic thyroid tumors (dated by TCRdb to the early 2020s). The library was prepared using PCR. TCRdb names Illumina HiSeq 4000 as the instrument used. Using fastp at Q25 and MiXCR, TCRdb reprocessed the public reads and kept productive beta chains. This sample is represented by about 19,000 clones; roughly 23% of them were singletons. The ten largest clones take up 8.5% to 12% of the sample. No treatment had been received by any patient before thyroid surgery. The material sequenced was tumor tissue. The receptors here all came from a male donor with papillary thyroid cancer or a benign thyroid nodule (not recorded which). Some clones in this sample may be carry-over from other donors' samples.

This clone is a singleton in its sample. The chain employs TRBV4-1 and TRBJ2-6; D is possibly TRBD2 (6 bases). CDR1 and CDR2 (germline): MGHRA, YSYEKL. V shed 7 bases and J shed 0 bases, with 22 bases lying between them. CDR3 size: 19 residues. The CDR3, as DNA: TGCGCCAGCATCTCAGTTGCCCCGGGGGTTAACTCTGGGGCCAACGTCCTGACTTTC. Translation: CASISVAPGVNSGANVLTF.

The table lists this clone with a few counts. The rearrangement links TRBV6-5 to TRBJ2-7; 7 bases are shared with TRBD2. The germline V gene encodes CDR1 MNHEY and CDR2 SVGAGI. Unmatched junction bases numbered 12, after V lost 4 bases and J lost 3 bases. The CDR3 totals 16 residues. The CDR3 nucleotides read TGTGCCAGCAGTTCAGATGGTCAGCGGGATGACTACGAGCAGTACTTC. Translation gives CASSSDGQRDDYEQYF.

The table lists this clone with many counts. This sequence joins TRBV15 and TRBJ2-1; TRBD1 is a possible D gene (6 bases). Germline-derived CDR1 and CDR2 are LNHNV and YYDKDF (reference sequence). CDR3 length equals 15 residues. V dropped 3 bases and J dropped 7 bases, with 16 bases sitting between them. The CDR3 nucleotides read TGTGCCACCAGCAGGAACAGGGAAGGAGTTAATGAGCAGTTCTTC. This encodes CATSRNREGVNEQFF.

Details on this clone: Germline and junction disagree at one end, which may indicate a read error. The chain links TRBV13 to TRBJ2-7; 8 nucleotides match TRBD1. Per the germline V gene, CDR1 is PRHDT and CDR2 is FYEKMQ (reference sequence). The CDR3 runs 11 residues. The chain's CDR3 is CPRSLGQGPNF. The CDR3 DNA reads TGTCCCCGCAGCTTAGGACAGGGCCCCAACTTC. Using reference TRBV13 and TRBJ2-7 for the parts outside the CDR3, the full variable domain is AAGVIQSPRHLIKEKRETATLKCYPIPRHDTVYWYQQGPGQDPQFLISFYEKMQSDKGSIPDRFSAQQFSDYHSELNMSSLELGDSALYFCPRSLGQGPNFGPGTRLTVT.

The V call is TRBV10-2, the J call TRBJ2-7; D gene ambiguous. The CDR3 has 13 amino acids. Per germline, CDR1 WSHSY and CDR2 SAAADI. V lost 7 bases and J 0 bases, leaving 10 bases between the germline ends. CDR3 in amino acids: CASTDVSSYEQYF. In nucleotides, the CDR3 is TGCGCCAGCACGGACGTCAGCTCCTACGAGCAGTACTTC.

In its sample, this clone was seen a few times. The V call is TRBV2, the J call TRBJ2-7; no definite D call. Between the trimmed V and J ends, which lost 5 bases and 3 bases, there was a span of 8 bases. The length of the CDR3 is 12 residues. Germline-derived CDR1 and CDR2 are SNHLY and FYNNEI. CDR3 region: CASSMSNYEQYF. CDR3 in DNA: TGTGCCAGCAGTATGTCTAACTACGAGCAGTACTTC.

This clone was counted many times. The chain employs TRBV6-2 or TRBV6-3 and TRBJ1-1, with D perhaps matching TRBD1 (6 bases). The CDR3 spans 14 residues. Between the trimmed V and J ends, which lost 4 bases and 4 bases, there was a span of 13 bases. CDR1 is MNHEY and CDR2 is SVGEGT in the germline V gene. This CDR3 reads CASSSKQGSTEAFF. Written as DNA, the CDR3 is TGTGCCAGCAGTTCCAAACAGGGTAGCACTGAAGCTTTCTTT.

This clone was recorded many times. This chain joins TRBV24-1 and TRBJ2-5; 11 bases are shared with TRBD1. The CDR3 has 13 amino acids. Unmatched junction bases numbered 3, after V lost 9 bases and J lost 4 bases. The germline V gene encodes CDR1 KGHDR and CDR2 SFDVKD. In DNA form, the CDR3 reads TGTGCCACCGGGACAGGGGGGCGAGAGACCCAGTACTTC. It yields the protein CATGTGGRETQYF.

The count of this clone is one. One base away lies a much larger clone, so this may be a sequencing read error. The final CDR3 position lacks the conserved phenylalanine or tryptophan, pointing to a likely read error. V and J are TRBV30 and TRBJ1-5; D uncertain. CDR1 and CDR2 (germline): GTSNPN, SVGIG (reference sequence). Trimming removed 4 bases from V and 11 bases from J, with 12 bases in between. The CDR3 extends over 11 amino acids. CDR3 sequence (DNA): TGTGCCTGGATCCTCCTTTATGCCCAGCATTCT. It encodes CAWILLYAQHS.

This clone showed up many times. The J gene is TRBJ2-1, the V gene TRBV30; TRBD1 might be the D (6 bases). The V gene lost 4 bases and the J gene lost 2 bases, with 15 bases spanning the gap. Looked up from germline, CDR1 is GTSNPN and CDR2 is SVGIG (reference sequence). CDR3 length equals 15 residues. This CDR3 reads CAWTPGHLTYNEQFF. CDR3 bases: TGTGCCTGGACCCCGGGACACTTAACCTACAATGAGCAGTTCTTC. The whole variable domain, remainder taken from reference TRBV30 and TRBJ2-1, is SQTIHQWPATLVQPVGSPLSLECTVEGTSNPNLYWYRQAAGRGLQLLFYSVGIGQISSEVPQNLSASRPQDRQFILSSKKLLLSDSGFYLCAWTPGHLTYNEQFFGPGTRLTVL.

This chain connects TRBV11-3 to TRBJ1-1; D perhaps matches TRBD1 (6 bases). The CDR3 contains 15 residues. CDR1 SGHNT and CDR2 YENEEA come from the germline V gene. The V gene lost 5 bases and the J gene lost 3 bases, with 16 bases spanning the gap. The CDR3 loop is CASSKQRGFHTEAFF. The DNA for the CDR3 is TGTGCCAGCAGCAAACAGAGGGGGTTTCACACTGAAGCTTTCTTT.

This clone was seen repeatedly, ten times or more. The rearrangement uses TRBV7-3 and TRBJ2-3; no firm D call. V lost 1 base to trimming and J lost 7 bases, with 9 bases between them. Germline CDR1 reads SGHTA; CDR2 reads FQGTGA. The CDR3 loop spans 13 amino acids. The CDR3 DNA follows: TGTGCCAGCAGCTTAATCTCCGGCAATACGCAGTATTTT. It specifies CASSLISGNTQYF.

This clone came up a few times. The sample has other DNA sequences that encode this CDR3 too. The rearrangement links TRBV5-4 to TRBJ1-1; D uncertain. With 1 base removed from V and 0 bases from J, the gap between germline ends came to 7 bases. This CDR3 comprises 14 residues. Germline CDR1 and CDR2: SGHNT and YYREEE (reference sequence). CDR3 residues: CASSLYTVNTEAFF. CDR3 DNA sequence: TGTGCCAGCAGCTTGTACACGGTGAACACTGAAGCTTTCTTT.

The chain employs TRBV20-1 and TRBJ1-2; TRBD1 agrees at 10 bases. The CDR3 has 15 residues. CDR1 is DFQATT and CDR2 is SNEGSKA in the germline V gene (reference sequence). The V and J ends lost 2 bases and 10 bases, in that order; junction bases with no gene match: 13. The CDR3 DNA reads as TGCAGTGCTAGACTATCGGACAGGGGGATTTTGATCTACACCTTC. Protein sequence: CSARLSDRGILIYTF.

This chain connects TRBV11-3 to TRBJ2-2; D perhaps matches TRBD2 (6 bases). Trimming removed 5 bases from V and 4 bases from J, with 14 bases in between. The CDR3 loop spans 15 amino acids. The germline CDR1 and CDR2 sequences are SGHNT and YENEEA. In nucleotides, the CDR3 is TGTGCCAGCAGCGCATCGGGACTTAGCACCGGGGAGCTGTTTTTT. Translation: CASSASGLSTGELFF. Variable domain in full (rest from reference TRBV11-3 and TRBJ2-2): EAGVVQSPRYKIIEKKQPVAFWCNPISGHNTLYWYLQNLGQGPELLIRYENEEAVDDSQLPKDRFSAERLKGVDSTLKIQPAELGDSAVYLCASSASGLSTGELFFGEGSRLTVL.

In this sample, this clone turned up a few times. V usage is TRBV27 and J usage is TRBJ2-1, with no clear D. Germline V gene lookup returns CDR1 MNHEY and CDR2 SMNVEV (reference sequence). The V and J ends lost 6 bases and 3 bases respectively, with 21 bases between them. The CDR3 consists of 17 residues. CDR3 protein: CASSWRGPHIDYNEQFF. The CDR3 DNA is TGTGCCAGCAGCTGGAGAGGCCCCCATATCGACTACAATGAGCAGTTCTTC.

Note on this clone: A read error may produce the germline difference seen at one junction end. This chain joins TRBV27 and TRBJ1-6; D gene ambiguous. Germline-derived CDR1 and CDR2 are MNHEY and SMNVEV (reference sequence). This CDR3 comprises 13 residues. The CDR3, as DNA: TGTGCCAACAGTACAGCTCATAATTCACCCCTCCACTTT. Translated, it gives CANSTAHNSPLHF.

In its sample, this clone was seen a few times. CDR3 amino acids: CASSLMTAGNSPLHF. CDR3 bases: TGTGCCAGCAGTTTAATGACTGCGGGCAATTCACCCCTCCACTTT. V is TRBV27 and J is TRBJ1-6; D unresolved. The CDR3 loop spans 15 amino acids. V lost 2 bases and J lost 7, with 12 bases in between. The germline CDR1 and CDR2 sequences are MNHEY and SMNVEV (reference sequence).